This TCR beta chain derives from a study of T cell responses to AZD1222 COVID-19 vaccine (dated by TCRdb to the early 2020s). Regarding the study in general: TCR sequencing was performed for 233 trial participants, of whom about 200 were given two doses of AZD1222 and about 25 were given two doses of MenACWY control vaccine. Trial participants were enrolled by age into subgroups of 18-55, 56-69 and 70-plus years, and roughly 160, 29 and 62 TCR-sequenced participants, respectively, were included in these subgroups.

Paper-wide results and their limitations: In the small 56-69-year group, the increase in depth fell short of significance, most likely because of low power. Participants were mostly white British and included more females than males, and it was suggested by the authors that clonal diversity may have been underestimated. Because no day 14 peak-response samples were available, repertoires were characterized only after the peak T cell response. Epitopes outside the regions mutated in the B.1.351 and B.1.1.7 variants were reportedly recognized by nearly half of the unique spike-specific TCRs. The whole spike protein was spanned by vaccine-associated CD4 TCRs, and dominant responses were seen in regions 160-218 and 743-854. Conclusions about previously exposed vaccinees were limited because only a handful of AZD1222 recipients were SARS-CoV-2 seropositive at baseline. After two AZD1222 doses, both the breadth and the depth of spike-specific TCRs were significantly higher than at day 0 and than in MenACWY recipients.

CDR1 and CDR2 are drawn from the germline V gene: SGHTA, FQGNSA. Cut back by 5 bases and 6 bases, the V and J ends lie 6 bases apart. Spanning cysteine to phenylalanine, the CDR3 consists of 11 amino acids. Left in the record is the CDR3 DNA by itself, 33 bases read in frame from the first base. The sample's time point label is to be understood as: about 28 days (+/-7) after the second vaccine dose. Because spike-specific TCR depth and breadth did not differ between the two schedules, AZD1222 recipients who got a second dose at roughly 4 weeks were pooled with those who got a second dose at roughly 12 weeks. The vaccinee samples were drawn from two UK trials, COV001 and COV002, one of which was a single-blind randomized controlled phase 2/3 trial testing AZD1222 (ChAdOx1 nCoV-19) in healthy adults. Trial participant PBMC samples were collected at day 0 and day 28 after the second dose for TCRbeta chain sequencing.

The CDR3 regions of human TCRbeta chains were subjected to immunosequencing. As for how the authors treated the data: Repertoire TCRs were matched against a reference library of SARS-CoV-2-specific TCRs generated with the MIRA antigen-specificity platform. Breadth was defined as the fraction of unique TCRs that were SARS-CoV-2-associated, and depth was defined as the fraction of total T cells that were SARS-CoV-2-associated. Using the MIRA data, each spike-specific TCR was mapped to the spike region that the TCR reacts to and placed in a CD4 or CD8 class. Log10-transformed breadth and depth values were compared by one-way ANOVA with Sidak's multiple comparisons tests. TCRdb's version of the immuneACCESS table is confined to in-frame rearrangements and falls short of the full clone set. An unresolved V gene accounts for under half of the shortfall where checked; the remainder is of unknown origin. V and J calls and clone size are those listed in that table; D and trimming were worked out from the DNA. The sample table contains about 120,000 clones; only one count was recorded for roughly 87% of them. The top ten clones comprise under 3% of the sample.

A note on this clone: Its antigen is currently not known. The input lacks base qualities; no much larger clone sits a single base away.

The source was peripheral blood, collected 28 days after the second AZD1222 dose. The receptor was derived from an adult who received the AZD1222 COVID-19 vaccine. The sequence is built from TRBV7-2 and TRBJ2-3, with the D gene not confidently named. The CDR3 sequence is CASSHLDTQYF. Here is the DNA: TGTGCCAGCAGCCACCTGGATACGCAGTATTTT.